A selection of T cell receptor beta chains follows, all from one sample in a study of shared clonotypes between healthy human individuals. This table comes from immunoSEQ multiplex PCR, and its TCRdb copy is limited to in-frame clones, with some not included. Of around 500,000 clones in the sample, around 79% were seen once. What was sequenced was PBMCs. The receptor set was obtained from a woman aged 40 to 50 in good health. Some clones in this sample may be carry-over from other donors' samples. Each CDR3 is given with its conserved first and last residue. The D gene is left open where the match is weak. Clone size is shown for a subset of rows, as once, few, many or a class of expanded clone.

CDR3nt: TGTGCCATCAGAGAGTGGGGGGCTTACACTGAAGCTTTCTTT
CDR3aa: CAIREWGAYTEAFF
d_gene: .
abundance: many
j_gene: TRBJ1-1
v_gene: TRBV10-3

CDR3nt: TGTGCCAGCAGTTTCCGGTGGAACAATGAGCAGTTCTTC
CDR3aa: CASSFRWNNEQFF
d_gene: .
abundance: once
j_gene: TRBJ2-1
v_gene: TRBV27

CDR3nt: TGTGCCAGCAGCAAGGACAGATATGACACCGGGGAGCTGTTTTTT
CDR3aa: CASSKDRYDTGELFF
d_gene: .
abundance: once
j_gene: TRBJ2-2
v_gene: TRBV7-8

CDR3nt: TGTGCCAGCAGCTTGGCCAACCCTAGGGCCGGGGAGCTGTTTTTT
CDR3aa: CASSLANPRAGELFF
d_gene: .
abundance: .
j_gene: TRBJ2-2
v_gene: TRBV7-9

CDR3nt: TGTGCCAGCAGCCGGTTTTCCGGGGAGCTGTTTTTT
CDR3aa: CASSRFSGELFF
d_gene: .
abundance: .
j_gene: TRBJ2-2
v_gene: TRBV6-6

CDR3nt: TGTGCCAGCTCACCTACAGGGGGTCGTGAAAAACTGTTTTTT
CDR3aa: CASSPTGGREKLFF
d_gene: TRBD1
abundance: .
j_gene: TRBJ1-4
v_gene: TRBV18

CDR3nt: TGTGCCAGCAGCTTTGCAGGGGTGCCCCTTGACTACGAGCAGTACTTC
CDR3aa: CASSFAGVPLDYEQYF
d_gene: .
abundance: once
j_gene: TRBJ2-7
v_gene: TRBV5-6

CDR3nt: TGTGCCAGCAGGCCCGGGACTAGCGGGAGGACCGGGGAGCTGTTTTTT
CDR3aa: CASRPGTSGRTGELFF
d_gene: TRBD2
abundance: once
j_gene: TRBJ2-2
v_gene: TRBV2

CDR3nt: TGTGCCAGCAGCCCCCTAGGTTACAGGACTCCTAGCACAGATACGCAGTATTTT
CDR3aa: CASSPLGYRTPSTDTQYF
d_gene: .
abundance: .
j_gene: TRBJ2-3
v_gene: TRBV7-8

CDR3nt: TGCGCCAGCAGCTGGGGACTAGCGGGAGGTGGGGCCTACAATGAGCAGTTCTTC
CDR3aa: CASSWGLAGGGAYNEQFF
d_gene: TRBD2
abundance: .
j_gene: TRBJ2-1
v_gene: TRBV5-1

CDR3nt: TGTGCCAGCAGCTCCTTGAGAAATAGCAATCAGCCCCAGCATTTT
CDR3aa: CASSSLRNSNQPQHF
d_gene: .
abundance: .
j_gene: TRBJ1-5
v_gene: TRBV5-8

CDR3nt: TGTGCCAGCAGTTTAACGTACTCTGGAAACACCATATATTTT
CDR3aa: CASSLTYSGNTIYF
d_gene: .
abundance: .
j_gene: TRBJ1-3
v_gene: TRBV28

CDR3nt: TGTGCCAGCAACGATGCGGGGACTGAAGCTTTCTTT
CDR3aa: CASNDAGTEAFF
d_gene: .
abundance: few
j_gene: TRBJ1-1
v_gene: TRBV2

CDR3nt: TGCGCCAGCAGCTTGGACAGCCAATATCAGCCCCAGCATTTT
CDR3aa: CASSLDSQYQPQHF
d_gene: .
abundance: few
j_gene: TRBJ1-5
v_gene: TRBV5-1

CDR3nt: TGTGCCAGCAGCTTAGGGACAAACCAAGAGACCCAGTACTTC
CDR3aa: CASSLGTNQETQYF
d_gene: .
abundance: .
j_gene: TRBJ2-5
v_gene: TRBV7-2

CDR3nt: TGTGCCAGCCCCCCCGGGACAGGGCGTCCCACTGAAGCTTTCTTT
CDR3aa: CASPPGTGRPTEAFF
d_gene: TRBD1
abundance: .
j_gene: TRBJ1-1
v_gene: TRBV28

CDR3nt: TGTGCCAGTAGTTCCCCAAAGACAGGCACCTATGGCTACACCTTC
CDR3aa: CASSSPKTGTYGYTF
d_gene: .
abundance: .
j_gene: TRBJ1-2
v_gene: TRBV19

CDR3nt: TGCAGCGTTGAAGGTAGGGCCCCCTCCGAGCAGTACTTC
CDR3aa: CSVEGRAPSEQYF
d_gene: .
abundance: .
j_gene: TRBJ2-7
v_gene: TRBV29-1

CDR3nt: TGTGCCAGCTCACCACTGGGGGGCACTGAAGCTTTCTTT
CDR3aa: CASSPLGGTEAFF
d_gene: .
abundance: .
j_gene: TRBJ1-1
v_gene: TRBV18

CDR3nt: TGTGCCAGTAGACGGACGGCGAACACTGAAGCTTTCTTT
CDR3aa: CASRRTANTEAFF
d_gene: .
abundance: .
j_gene: TRBJ1-1
v_gene: TRBV19

CDR3nt: TGTGCCTGGAGTGAGACCCCTACTAAACGCCCGGACGGAAATCAGCCCCAGCATTTT
CDR3aa: CAWSETPTKRPDGNQPQHF
d_gene: .
abundance: .
j_gene: TRBJ1-5
v_gene: TRBV30

CDR3nt: TGTGCCAGCAGCCCTTTGTCAGGCCGGTCGGGTCAGCCCCAGCATTTT
CDR3aa: CASSPLSGRSGQPQHF
d_gene: .
abundance: .
j_gene: TRBJ1-5
v_gene: TRBV27